This TCR beta chain was captured in a study of T cells in Graves' hyperthyroidism and ophthalmopathy. Ophthalmopathy patients showed a Clinical Activity Score of at least 3, NOSPECS grade of at least 4 and duration under 3 months. Orbital computed tomography and thyroid ultrasound, together with serum TRAb and thyroxine and clinical symptoms, were used for diagnoses. Trimming pared 6 bases from V and 2 bases from J, leaving 19 bases between. The germline V gene encodes CDR1 LNHDA and CDR2 SQIVND (reference sequence). The CDR3 sequence is 17 residues long. Authors of the study amplified TCR beta CDR3 regions from RNA transcripts. First-round RT-PCR targeting the TCR CDR3 was performed with the HTBI primer set. MiXCR was run by TCRdb on the multiplex PCR reads, yielding one entry per CDR3 protein. The sample yields fewer than 450,000 distinct CDR3 sequences, roughly 15% seen once.

V gene TRBV19 combines with J gene TRBJ1-4; TRBD1 might be the D (5 bases). The TCR was taken from a woman in her sixties or seventies with Graves' ophthalmopathy. Source material: blood. CDR3 sequence: CASSYGPGGSTNEKLFF. CDR3 nucleotides: TGTGCCAGTAGCTATGGACCCGGGGGTTCGACTAATGAAAAACTGTTTTTT.